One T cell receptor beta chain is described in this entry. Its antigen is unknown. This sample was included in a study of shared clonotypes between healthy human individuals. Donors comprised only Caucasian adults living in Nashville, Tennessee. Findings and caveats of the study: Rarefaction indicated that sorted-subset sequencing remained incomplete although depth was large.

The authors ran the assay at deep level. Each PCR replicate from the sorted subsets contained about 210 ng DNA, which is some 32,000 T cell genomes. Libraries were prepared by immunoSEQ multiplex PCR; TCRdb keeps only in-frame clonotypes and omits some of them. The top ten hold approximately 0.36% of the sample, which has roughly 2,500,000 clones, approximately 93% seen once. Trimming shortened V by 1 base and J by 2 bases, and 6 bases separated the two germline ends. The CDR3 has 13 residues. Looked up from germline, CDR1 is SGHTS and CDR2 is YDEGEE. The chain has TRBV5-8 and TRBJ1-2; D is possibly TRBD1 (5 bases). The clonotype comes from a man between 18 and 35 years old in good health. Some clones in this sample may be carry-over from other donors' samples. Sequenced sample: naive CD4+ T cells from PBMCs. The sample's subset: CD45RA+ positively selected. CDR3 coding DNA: TGTGCCAGCAGCTTGCGGGGGAACTATGGCTACACCTTC. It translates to CASSLRGNYGYTF. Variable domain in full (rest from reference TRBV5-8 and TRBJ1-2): EAGVTQSPTHLIKTRGQQATLRCSPISGHTSVYWYQQALGLGLQFLLWYDEGEERNRGNFPPRFSGRQFPNYSSELNVNALELEDSALYLCASSLRGNYGYTFGSGTRLTVV.